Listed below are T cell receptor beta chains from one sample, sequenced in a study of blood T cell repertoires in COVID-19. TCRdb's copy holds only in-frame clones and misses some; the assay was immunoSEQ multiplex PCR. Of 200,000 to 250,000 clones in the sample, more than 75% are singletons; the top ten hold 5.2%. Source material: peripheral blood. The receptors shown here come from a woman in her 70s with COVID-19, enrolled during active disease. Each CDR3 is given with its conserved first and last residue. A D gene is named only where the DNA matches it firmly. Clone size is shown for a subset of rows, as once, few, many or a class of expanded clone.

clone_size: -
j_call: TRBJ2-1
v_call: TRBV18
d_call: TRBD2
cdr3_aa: CASSPGLATYNEQFF
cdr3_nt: TGTGCCAGCTCACCGGGACTAGCGACCTACAATGAGCAGTTCTTC

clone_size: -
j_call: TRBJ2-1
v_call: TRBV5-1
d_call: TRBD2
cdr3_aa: CASSLYLAGAYEQFF
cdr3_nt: TGCGCCAGCAGCTTGTACCTAGCGGGAGCCTATGAGCAGTTCTTC

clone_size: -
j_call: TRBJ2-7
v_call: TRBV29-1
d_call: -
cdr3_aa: CSARDSASYEQYF
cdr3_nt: TGCAGCGCACGGGACTCCGCTTCCTACGAGCAGTACTTC

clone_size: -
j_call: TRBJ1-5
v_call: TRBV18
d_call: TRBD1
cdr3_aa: CASSARTGGDQPQHF
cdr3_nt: TGTGCCAGCTCAGCTCGGACAGGGGGCGATCAGCCCCAGCATTTT

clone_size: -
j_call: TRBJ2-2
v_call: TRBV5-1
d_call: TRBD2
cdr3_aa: CASSPLPGLAGNTGELFF
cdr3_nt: TGCGCCAGCAGCCCCCTCCCGGGACTAGCGGGAAACACCGGGGAGCTGTTTTTT

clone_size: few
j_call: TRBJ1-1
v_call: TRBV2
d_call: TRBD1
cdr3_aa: CASHPGQVNTEAFF
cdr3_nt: TGTGCCAGCCATCCGGGACAGGTGAACACTGAAGCTTTCTTT

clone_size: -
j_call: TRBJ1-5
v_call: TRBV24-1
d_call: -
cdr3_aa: CATGPSLQDQPQHF
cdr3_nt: TGTGCCACTGGACCCTCTCTACAGGACCAGCCCCAGCATTTT

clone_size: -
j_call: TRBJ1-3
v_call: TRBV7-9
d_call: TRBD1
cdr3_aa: CASSLGTGGVRGNTIYF
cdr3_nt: TGTGCCAGCAGCTTGGGGACAGGGGGTGTACGTGGAAACACCATATATTTT

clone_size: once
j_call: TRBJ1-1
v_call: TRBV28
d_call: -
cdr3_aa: CASSFQFGGTEAFF
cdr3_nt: TGTGCCAGCAGTTTTCAGTTTGGAGGGACTGAAGCTTTCTTT

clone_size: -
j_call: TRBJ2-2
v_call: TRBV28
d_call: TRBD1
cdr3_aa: CASLTGLSTGELFF
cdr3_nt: TGTGCCAGCTTGACAGGGTTGAGCACCGGGGAGCTGTTTTTT

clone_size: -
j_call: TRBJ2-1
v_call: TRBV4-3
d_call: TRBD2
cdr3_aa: CASSQGGTGGSYNEQFF
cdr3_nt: TGCGCCAGCAGCCAAGGTGGGACGGGAGGGTCCTACAATGAGCAGTTCTTC

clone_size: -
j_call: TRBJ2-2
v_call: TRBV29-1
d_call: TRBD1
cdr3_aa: CSVAAGQGNTGELFF
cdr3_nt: TGCAGCGTTGCCGCGGGACAGGGTAACACCGGGGAGCTGTTTTTT

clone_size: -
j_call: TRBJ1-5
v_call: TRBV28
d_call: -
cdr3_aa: CASSPDSNQPQHF
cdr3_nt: TGTGCCAGCAGTCCGGACAGTAATCAGCCCCAGCATTTT

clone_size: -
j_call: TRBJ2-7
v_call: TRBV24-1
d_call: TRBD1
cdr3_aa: CATSDSTGLSSEQYF
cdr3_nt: TGTGCCACCAGTGATTCGACAGGGCTCTCGAGCGAGCAGTACTTC

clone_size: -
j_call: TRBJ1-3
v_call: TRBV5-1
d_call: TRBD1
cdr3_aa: CASSFTGEDGNTIYF
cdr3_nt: TGCGCCAGCAGTTTCACAGGGGAAGATGGAAACACCATATATTTT

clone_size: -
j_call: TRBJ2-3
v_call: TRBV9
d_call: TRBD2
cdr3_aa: CASSSGLAGGGEDTQYF
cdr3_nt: TGTGCCAGCAGCTCGGGACTAGCGGGAGGTGGTGAAGATACGCAGTATTTT

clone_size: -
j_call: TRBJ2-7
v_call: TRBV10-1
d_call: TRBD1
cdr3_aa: CASSPGTGLSYEQYF
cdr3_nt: TGCGCCAGCAGCCCCGGGACAGGTCTATCCTACGAGCAGTACTTC

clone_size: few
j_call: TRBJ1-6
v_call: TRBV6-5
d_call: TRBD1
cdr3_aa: CASSYAGTDNSPLHF
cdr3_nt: TGTGCCAGCAGTTACGCCGGGACAGATAATTCACCCCTCCACTTT

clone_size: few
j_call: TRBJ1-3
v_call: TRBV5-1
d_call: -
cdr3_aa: CASSLDAGSGNTIYF
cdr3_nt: TGCGCCAGCAGCTTGGACGCGGGCTCTGGAAACACCATATATTTT

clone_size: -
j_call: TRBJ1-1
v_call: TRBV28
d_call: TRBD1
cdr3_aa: CASKGAQGHTEAFF
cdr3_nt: TGTGCCAGCAAGGGGGCACAGGGACATACTGAAGCTTTCTTT

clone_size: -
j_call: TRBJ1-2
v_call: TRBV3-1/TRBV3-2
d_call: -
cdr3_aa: CASSLGEGVYGYTF
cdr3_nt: TGTGCCAGCAGCCTAGGAGAGGGCGTCTATGGCTACACCTTC

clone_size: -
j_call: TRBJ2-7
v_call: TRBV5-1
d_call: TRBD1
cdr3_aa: CASSDRQGAYEQYF
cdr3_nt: TGCGCCAGCAGCGACAGACAGGGGGCCTACGAGCAGTACTTC

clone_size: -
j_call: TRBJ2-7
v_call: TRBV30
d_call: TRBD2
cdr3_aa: CAWRGTSGRFSYEQYF
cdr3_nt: TGTGCCTGGAGGGGGACTAGCGGGAGATTTTCCTACGAGCAGTACTTC

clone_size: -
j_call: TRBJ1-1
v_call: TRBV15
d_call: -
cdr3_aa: CATSRGEGNTEAFF
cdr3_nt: TGTGCCACCAGCAGAGGGGAGGGGAACACTGAAGCTTTCTTT

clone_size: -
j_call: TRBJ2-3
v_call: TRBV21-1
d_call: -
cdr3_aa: CASSKPWGGTGRTDTQYF
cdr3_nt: TGTGCCAGCAGCAAACCGTGGGGAGGGACAGGGAGAACAGATACGCAGTATTTT

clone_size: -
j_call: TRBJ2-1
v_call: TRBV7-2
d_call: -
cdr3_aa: CASSLLYNEQFF
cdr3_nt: TGTGCCAGCAGCTTACTATACAATGAGCAGTTCTTC

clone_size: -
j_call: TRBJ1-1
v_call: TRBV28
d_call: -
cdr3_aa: CATKTGGRAEAFF
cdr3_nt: TGTGCCACAAAGACGGGGGGGCGTGCTGAAGCTTTCTTT

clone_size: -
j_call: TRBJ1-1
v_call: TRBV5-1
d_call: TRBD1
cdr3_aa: CASSLEGAGGTEAFF
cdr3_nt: TGCGCCAGCAGCTTGGAGGGGGCGGGAGGCACTGAAGCTTTCTTT

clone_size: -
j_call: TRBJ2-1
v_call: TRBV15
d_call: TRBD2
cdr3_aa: CATSRILAGVRNEQFF
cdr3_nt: TGTGCCACCAGCAGAATCCTAGCGGGAGTACGAAATGAGCAGTTCTTC

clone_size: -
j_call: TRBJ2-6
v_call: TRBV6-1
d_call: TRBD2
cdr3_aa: CASSATSGSSGANVLTF
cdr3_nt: TGTGCCAGCAGTGCGACTAGCGGGAGCTCTGGGGCCAACGTCCTGACTTTC

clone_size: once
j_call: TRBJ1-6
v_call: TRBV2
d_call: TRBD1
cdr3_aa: CASSVDRGNSPLHF
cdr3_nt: TGTGCCAGCAGTGTTGACAGGGGTAATTCACCCCTCCACTTT

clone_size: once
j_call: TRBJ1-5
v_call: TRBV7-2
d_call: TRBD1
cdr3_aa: CASSSGQKNQPQHF
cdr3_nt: TGTGCCAGCAGCTCGGGACAGAAAAATCAGCCCCAGCATTTT

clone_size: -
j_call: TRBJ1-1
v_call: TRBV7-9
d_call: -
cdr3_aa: CASTHREAGNEAFF
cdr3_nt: TGTGCCAGCACACACAGGGAAGCGGGGAATGAAGCTTTCTTT

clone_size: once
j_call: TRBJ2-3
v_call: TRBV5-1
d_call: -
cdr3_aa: CASSLEARQDTQYF
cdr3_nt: TGCGCCAGCAGCTTGGAGGCCAGGCAAGATACGCAGTATTTT

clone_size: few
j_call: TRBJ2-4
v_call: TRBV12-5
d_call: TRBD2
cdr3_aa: CASGLALGGRENIQYF
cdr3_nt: TGTGCTAGTGGTTTGGCCCTCGGGGGGAGGGAAAACATTCAGTACTTC

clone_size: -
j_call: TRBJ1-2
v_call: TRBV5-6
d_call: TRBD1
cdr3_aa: CASSRLDRVNYGYTF
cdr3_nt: TGTGCCAGCAGCCGTCTAGACAGGGTCAACTATGGCTACACCTTC

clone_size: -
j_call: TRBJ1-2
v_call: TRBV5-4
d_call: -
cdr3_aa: CASSFSGEVYGYTF
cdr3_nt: TGTGCCAGCAGCTTTTCGGGGGAAGTGTATGGCTACACCTTC

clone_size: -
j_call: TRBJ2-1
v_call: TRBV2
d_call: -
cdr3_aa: CASSEALTGLEQFF
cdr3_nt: TGTGCCAGCAGTGAAGCGCTGACGGGGTTAGAGCAGTTCTTC

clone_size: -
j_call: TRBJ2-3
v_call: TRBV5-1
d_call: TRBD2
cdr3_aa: CASSLETSGRRDTQYF
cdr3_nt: TGCGCCAGCAGCTTGGAGACTAGCGGTAGAAGAGATACGCAGTATTTT